This TCR beta chain was obtained from a study of post-analysis software for immune sequencing data (dated by TCRdb to 2013 to 2016). For context, the study as a whole: Disease courses on record covered relapsing-remitting, secondary progressive and progressive-relapsing multiple sclerosis, though some patients had no subtype annotation. The multiple sclerosis patient repertoires were compared with ten to eleven previously published healthy control repertoires from donors aged roughly 6 to 27 years. A subset of samples was prepared in parallel using single-end sample barcoding, then pooled and co-amplified after Illumina adapter ligation. The investigation overall reported the following: Direct clustering with F measure showed strong co-clustering of samples prepared in the same batch, prompting a batch-effect correction. Normalized Chao1 diversity was significantly lower in multiple sclerosis patients than controls, suggesting substantial peripheral T-cell clonal expansion. The multiple sclerosis patient group was slightly younger than the control group. Roughly 5 TRBV segments, including TRBV5-6, TRBV5-1 and TRBV20-1, were significantly more frequent in patients than controls.

Library preparation employed PCR. The instrument was an Illumina HiSeq 2500. Unique molecular identifiers were incorporated into TCR beta cDNA libraries to reduce PCR and sequencing biases. Per 1 to 10 million input T cells, roughly 0.5 million cDNA molecules were obtained, such that each molecule approximated one T cell. Patient libraries were prepared and sequenced with the same protocol used for the earlier healthy control dataset. Samples belonging to the same batch were prepared together, multiplexed and sequenced on a shared HiSeq lane. The study's processing was this. MIGEC handled the raw barcoded reads, throwing out single-read molecular identifier groups before consensus assembly and CDR3 extraction. VDJtools was used for post-analysis of the clonotype tables, and diversity was normalized by down-sampling every dataset to the size of the smallest sample. Repertoire overlap clustering matched CDR3 amino acid but not nucleotide sequences to correct batch-related cross-sample contamination. Clones were called with MiXCR by TCRdb after fastp trimmed the public reads at Q25, and only in-frame beta chains were retained. Under each unique CDR3 protein, matching rows form one entry showing the most common genes and DNA. V and J calls and clone size were set by TCRdb, not the authors. A total of hundreds of thousands of distinct CDR3 sequences appear in this sample, about 53% of them only once. 4.6% of the sample is in the top ten clones.

Turning to this clonotype: Its recognized antigen is unknown. No base quality information exists; no much larger clone differs at one position.

The germline V gene provides CDR1 MNHNS and CDR2 SASEGT. The CDR3 contains 15 residues, cysteine and phenylalanine counted. Only CDR3 DNA is held: 45 bases, read in frame from base 1. The junction carries 19 bases between V and J, which are trimmed by 8 bases and 2 bases respectively. TCR beta repertoires were profiled from peripheral blood of about a dozen young patients with multiple sclerosis to demonstrate the VDJtools post-analysis software. The multiple sclerosis patients were children and adolescents ranging in age from roughly 6 to 16 years. The chain links TRBV6-1 with TRBJ2-7; there is no confident call for the D gene. This sequence originates from a girl aged 5 to 17 with multiple sclerosis. The sequenced sample consisted of blood. The nucleotide sequence is TGTGCCAGCGCTCTCTGGACGGATCGCCCCTACGAGCAGTACTTC. Its protein product is CASALWTDRPYEQYF.